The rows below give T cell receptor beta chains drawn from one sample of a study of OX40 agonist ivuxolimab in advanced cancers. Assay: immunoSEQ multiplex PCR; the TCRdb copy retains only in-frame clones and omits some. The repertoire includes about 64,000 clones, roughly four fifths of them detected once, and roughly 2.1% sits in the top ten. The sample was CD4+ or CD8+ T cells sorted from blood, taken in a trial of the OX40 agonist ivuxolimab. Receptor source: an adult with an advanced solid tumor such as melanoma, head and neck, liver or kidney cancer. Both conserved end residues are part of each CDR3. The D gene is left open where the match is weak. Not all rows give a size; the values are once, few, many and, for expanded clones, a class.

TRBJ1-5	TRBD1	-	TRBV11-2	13	CASSPGGNQPQHF	TGTGCCAGCAGCCCAGGGGGTAATCAGCCCCAGCATTTT
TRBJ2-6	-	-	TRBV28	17	CASSPQGGGVGANVLTF	TGTGCCAGCAGTCCCCAGGGTGGAGGGGTAGGGGCCAACGTCCTGACTTTC
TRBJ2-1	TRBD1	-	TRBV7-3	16	CASSFTRTGDYNEQFF	TGTGCCAGCAGCTTCACACGGACAGGGGACTACAATGAGCAGTTCTTC
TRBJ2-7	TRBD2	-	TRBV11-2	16	CASSLVSGLVKSEQYF	TGTGCCAGCAGCTTAGTTTCCGGACTAGTTAAGAGCGAGCAGTACTTC
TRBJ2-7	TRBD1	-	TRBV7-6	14	CASSETGVSYEQYF	TGTGCCAGCAGCGAGACAGGGGTCTCCTACGAGCAGTACTTC
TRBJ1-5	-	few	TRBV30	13	CAWSRGVNQPQHF	TGTGCCTGGAGCAGAGGGGTCAATCAGCCCCAGCATTTT
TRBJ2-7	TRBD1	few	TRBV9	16	CASSAGWGQGTYEQYF	TGTGCCAGCAGCGCCGGGTGGGGACAGGGGACCTACGAGCAGTACTTC
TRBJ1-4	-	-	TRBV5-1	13	CASSREGNEKLFF	TGCGCCAGCAGCAGGGAAGGGAACGAAAAACTGTTTTTT
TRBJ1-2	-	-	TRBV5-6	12	CASSFSPSGYTF	TGTGCCAGCAGCTTTTCCCCAAGCGGCTACACCTTC
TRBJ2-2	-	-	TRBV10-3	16	CAISERRAGNTGELFF	TGTGCCATCAGTGAAAGGCGGGCTGGGAACACCGGGGAGCTGTTTTTT
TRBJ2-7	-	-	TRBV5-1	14	CASSLELSSYEQYF	TGCGCCAGCAGCTTGGAGCTCTCCTCCTACGAGCAGTACTTC
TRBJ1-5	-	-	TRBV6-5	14	CASSYSEMNQPQHF	TGTGCCAGCAGTTACTCGGAAATGAATCAGCCCCAGCATTTT
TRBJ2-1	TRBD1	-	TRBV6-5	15	CASSGRQGALNEQFF	TGTGCCAGCAGCGGAAGACAGGGAGCTTTGAATGAGCAGTTCTTC
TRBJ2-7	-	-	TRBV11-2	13	CASSLSGSYEQYF	TGTGCCAGCAGCTTGTCGGGCTCCTACGAGCAGTACTTC
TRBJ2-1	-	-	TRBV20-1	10	CSASNNEQFF	TGCAGTGCTAGTAACAATGAGCAGTTCTTC
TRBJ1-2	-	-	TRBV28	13	CASSLGGNYGYTF	TGTGCCAGCAGTTTGGGGGGGAACTATGGCTACACCTTC
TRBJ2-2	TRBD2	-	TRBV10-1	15	CASSEDPGGTGELFF	TGCGCCAGCAGTGAAGACCCGGGAGGCACCGGGGAGCTGTTTTTT
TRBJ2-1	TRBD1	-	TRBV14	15	CASSQLQGRDNEQFF	TGTGCCAGCAGCCAACTACAGGGGAGAGATAATGAGCAGTTCTTC
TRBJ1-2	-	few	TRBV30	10	CAWRAIGYTF	TGTGCCTGGAGGGCTATCGGCTACACCTTC
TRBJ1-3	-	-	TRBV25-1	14	CASSDFRIPGTIYF	TGTGCCAGCAGTGACTTTCGGATTCCGGGCACCATATATTTT
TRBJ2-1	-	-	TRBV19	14	CASSAASSYNEQFF	TGTGCCAGTAGTGCGGCCAGCTCCTACAATGAGCAGTTCTTC
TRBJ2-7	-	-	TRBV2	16	CASYTYEGRSNYEQYF	TGTGCCAGCTACACTTACGAAGGCAGATCGAACTACGAGCAGTACTTC
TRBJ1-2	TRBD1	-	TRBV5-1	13	CASSPQGDYGYTF	TGCGCCAGCAGCCCGCAGGGGGACTATGGCTACACCTTC
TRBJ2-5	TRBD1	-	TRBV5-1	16	CASSWMRGTGQETQYF	TGCGCCAGCAGCTGGATGCGGGGGACAGGGCAAGAGACCCAGTACTTC
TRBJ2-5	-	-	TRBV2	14	CASKKDSSQETQYF	TGTGCCAGCAAAAAAGACAGTAGCCAAGAGACCCAGTACTTC
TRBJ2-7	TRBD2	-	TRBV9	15	CASKTGLAGGAEQYF	TGTGCCAGCAAAACCGGTCTAGCGGGAGGGGCTGAGCAGTACTTC
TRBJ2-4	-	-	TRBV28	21	CASSLSWRVRGQLLAKNIQYF	TGTGCCAGCAGTTTATCCTGGCGGGTAAGGGGACAACTTCTAGCCAAAAACATTCAGTACTTC
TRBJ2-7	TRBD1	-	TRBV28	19	CASSFFAGTGGFSTREQYF	TGTGCCAGCAGTTTTTTTGCCGGGACAGGGGGCTTCTCTACGCGGGAGCAGTACTTC
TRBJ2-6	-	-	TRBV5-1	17	CASSLDGGGGGANVLTF	TGCGCCAGCAGCTTGGATGGGGGAGGCGGTGGGGCCAACGTCCTGACTTTC
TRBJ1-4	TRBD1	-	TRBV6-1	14	CASTKRDRAEKLFF	TGTGCCAGCACCAAAAGGGACAGGGCGGAAAAACTGTTTTTT
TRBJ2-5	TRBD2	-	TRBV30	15	CACRTSGGLGETQYF	TGTGCCTGTAGGACTAGCGGGGGGTTAGGGGAGACCCAGTACTTC
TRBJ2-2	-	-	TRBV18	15	CASSRTREITGELFF	TGTGCCAGCTCACGGACCAGGGAGATCACCGGGGAGCTGTTTTTT
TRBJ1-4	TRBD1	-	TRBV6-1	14	CASSSGTGYGKLFF	TGTGCCAGCAGTTCCGGGACAGGGTACGGAAAACTGTTTTTT
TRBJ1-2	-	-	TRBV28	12	CASSRGGYGYTF	TGTGCCAGCAGCCGGGGTGGGTATGGCTACACCTTC
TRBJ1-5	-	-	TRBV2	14	CASSESQLGKPQHF	TGTGCCAGCAGTGAAAGTCAGCTCGGTAAGCCCCAGCATTTT
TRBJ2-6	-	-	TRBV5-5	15	CASSLLLSGANVLTF	TGTGCCAGCAGCTTGTTGCTCTCTGGGGCCAACGTCCTGACTTTC
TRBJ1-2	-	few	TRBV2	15	CASSDNAAENYGYTF	TGTGCCAGCAGTGATAATGCAGCAGAAAACTATGGCTACACCTTC
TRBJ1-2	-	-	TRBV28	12	CASRDGIYGYTF	TGTGCCAGCAGAGACGGTATCTATGGCTACACCTTC
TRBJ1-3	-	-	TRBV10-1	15	CASSRTSGPGNTIYF	TGCGCCAGCAGCCGCACGTCAGGGCCTGGAAACACCATATATTTT
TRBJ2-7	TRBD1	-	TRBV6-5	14	CASSSTSDRAEQYF	TGTGCCAGCAGTTCAACCTCGGACAGGGCCGAGCAGTACTTC
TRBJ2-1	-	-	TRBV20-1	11	CSAPGHNEQFF	TGCAGTGCCCCAGGACACAATGAGCAGTTCTTC
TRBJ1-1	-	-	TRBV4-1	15	CASSQPPEGVNEAFF	TGCGCCAGCAGCCAGCCCCCTGAGGGGGTTAATGAAGCTTTCTTT
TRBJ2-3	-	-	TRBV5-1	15	CASSLDGTSTDTQYF	TGCGCCAGCAGCTTGGACGGGACTAGCACAGATACGCAGTATTTT
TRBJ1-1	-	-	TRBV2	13	CASSVAGKAEAFF	TGTGCCAGCAGTGTGGCGGGGAAGGCTGAAGCTTTCTTT
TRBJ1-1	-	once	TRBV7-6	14	CASTLTRENTEAFF	TGTGCCAGCACCTTGACCCGCGAGAACACTGAAGCTTTCTTT
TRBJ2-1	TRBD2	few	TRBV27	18	CASSQGTSQGKSYNEQFF	TGTGCCAGCAGTCAAGGGACTAGCCAGGGTAAATCCTACAATGAGCAGTTCTTC
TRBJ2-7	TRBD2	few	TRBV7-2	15	CASSLTSGKLYEQYF	TGTGCCAGCAGCTTAACTAGCGGGAAGTTGTACGAGCAGTACTTC
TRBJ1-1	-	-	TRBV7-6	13	CASSLDSYGKAFF	TGTGCCAGCAGCCTTGACAGTTATGGTAAAGCTTTCTTT
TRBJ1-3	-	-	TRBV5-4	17	CASSPTGNALSGNTIYF	TGTGCCAGCAGTCCTACAGGGAACGCCCTCTCTGGAAACACCATATATTTT
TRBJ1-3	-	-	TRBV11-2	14	CASSFNGAGNTIYF	TGTGCCAGCAGCTTTAACGGGGCTGGAAACACCATATATTTT
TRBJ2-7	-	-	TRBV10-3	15	CAISDRVLGSYEQYF	TGTGCCATCAGTGACAGGGTCTTAGGCTCCTACGAGCAGTACTTC
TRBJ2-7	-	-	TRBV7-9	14	CASSTLGISYEQYF	TGTGCCAGCAGCACACTAGGGATTTCCTACGAGCAGTACTTC
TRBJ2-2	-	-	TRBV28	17	CASTPGKGSSNTGELFF	TGTGCCAGCACACCCGGAAAGGGTTCGAGCAACACCGGGGAGCTGTTTTTT
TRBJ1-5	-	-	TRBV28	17	CASSTWSRQLSNQPQHF	TGTGCCAGCAGTACTTGGTCGAGACAGCTTAGCAATCAGCCCCAGCATTTT
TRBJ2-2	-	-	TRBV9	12	CASSLTRGELFF	TGTGCCAGCAGCCTCACCCGCGGGGAGCTGTTTTTT
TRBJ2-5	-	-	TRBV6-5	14	CASSLTRAQETQYF	TGTGCCAGCAGCCTGACCAGGGCGCAAGAGACCCAGTACTTC
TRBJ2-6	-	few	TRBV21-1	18	CASSKGNRFDSGANVLTF	TGTGCCAGCAGCAAAGGAAACAGGTTTGACTCTGGGGCCAACGTCCTGACTTTC